The T cell receptor (beta chain) described here comes from a study of blood T cell repertoires in COVID-19. Whole-study context: The study drew acute and convalescent COVID-19 samples from the United States, Italy and Spain. Sample material is recorded as cDNA or gDNA derived from T cells, B-cell-depleted T cells, or PBMCs.

The authors' processing: Reference gene primer amplification in the assay estimated nucleated cell counts. The assay was immunoSEQ multiplex PCR, and TCRdb's table has in-frame clones only and misses some. V and J calls and clone size are those listed in that table; D and trimming were worked out from the DNA. The table lists about 210,000 clones, around 82% of them singletons. Per the germline V gene, CDR1 is SGDLS and CDR2 is YYNGEE. The CDR3 is 17 amino acids. V was clipped by 3 bases and J by 5 bases; unmatched bases: 12. This TCR came from a woman aged 70-85 years with acute or convalescent COVID-19. Sequences were obtained from peripheral blood. The gene calls are TRBV9 and TRBJ2-3; 10 bases align to TRBD2. The CDR3 DNA sequence: TGTGCCAGCAGCGCCCCCTTGGGGGGACTAGCGTTAGATACGCAGTATTTT. Amino acid sequence: CASSAPLGGLALDTQYF.